A single sample is the source of the 29 T cell receptor beta chains below, sequenced in a study of OX40 agonist ivuxolimab in advanced cancers. Profiled with immunoSEQ multiplex PCR; TCRdb holds only in-frame clones, not every one. The sample has 65,000 to 95,000 clones, about 84% seen once. The sequencing here drew on CD4+ or CD8+ T cells sorted from blood, taken in a trial of the OX40 agonist ivuxolimab. Source of these receptors: an adult with an advanced solid tumor such as melanoma, head and neck, liver or kidney cancer.

V is TRBV7-9 and J is TRBJ2-7; D not resolved. V gave up 5 bases and J gave up 2 bases, with 10 bases separating them. The CDR3 totals 13 residues. Germline loops: CDR1 SEHNR, CDR2 FQNEAQ (reference sequence). The DNA for the CDR3 is TGTGCCAGCAGCCGTGTAGGCACCTACGAGCAGTACTTC. Amino acid sequence: CASSRVGTYEQYF. The variable domain in full, with the rest retrieved from reference TRBV7-9 and TRBJ2-7, is DTGVSQNPRHKITKRGQNVTFRCDPISEHNRLYWYRQTLGQGPEFLTYFQNEAQLEKSRLLSDRFSAERPKGSFSTLEIQRTEQGDSAMYLCASSRVGTYEQYFGPGTRLTVT.

CDR3 residues: CASSGGLAPSYEQYF. DNA for the CDR3: TGTGCCAGCAGCGGTGGACTAGCGCCTTCCTACGAGCAGTACTTC. This chain joins TRBV9 and TRBJ2-7; 9 bases are shared with TRBD2. This CDR3 contains 15 residues. V shed 3 bases and J 1 base; nucleotides not matched to a gene: 5. CDR1 and CDR2 from the germline V gene are SGDLS and YYNGEE.

The V and J genes are TRBV7-3 and TRBJ2-2; D not certain. Germline CDR1 is SGHTA and CDR2 is FQGTGA. The V end was cut by 5 bases, the J end by 4 bases, with 8 bases between. The CDR3 covers 13 residues. The chain's CDR3 is CASSLLSTGELFF. CDR3 DNA: TGTGCCAGCAGCCTCTTATCCACCGGGGAGCTGTTTTTT.

The J gene is TRBJ2-1, the V gene TRBV12-5; 12 bases are a match to TRBD2. V was pared by 6 bases and J by 3 bases, with 15 bases of the junction left unmatched. From germline, CDR1 is LGHNT and CDR2 FRNRAP. This CDR3 is 19 amino acids long. For the CDR3, the DNA is TGTGCTAGTGGGGAGAGCCTAGCGGGGGGGCCTATTGACTACAATGAGCAGTTCTTC. Protein product: CASGESLAGGPIDYNEQFF. Full variable domain (rest looked up from reference TRBV12-5 and TRBJ2-1): DARVTQTPRHKVTEMGQEVTMRCQPILGHNTVFWYRQTMMQGLELLAYFRNRAPLDDSGMPKDRFSAEMPDATLATLKIQPSEPRDSAVYFCASGESLAGGPIDYNEQFFGPGTRLTVL.

The chain combines TRBV27 with TRBJ2-7; maybe TRBD2 (6 bases). Germline values: CDR1 MNHEY, CDR2 SMNVEV (reference sequence). V dropped 3 bases and J dropped 1 base, with 13 bases sitting between them. This CDR3 has 15 amino acids. The DNA of the CDR3 is TGTGCCAGCAGTTTCCTAGGTAGCGGTTCCTACGAGCAGTACTTC. Translation gives CASSFLGSGSYEQYF.

The genes are TRBV28 and TRBJ2-1, with 8 nucleotides matching TRBD2. J was trimmed by 0 bases and V by 5 bases; bases with no gene match: 9. The germline V gene encodes CDR1 MDHEN and CDR2 SYDVKM. The CDR3 runs 17 residues. As DNA, the CDR3 is TGTGCCAGCAGTCCCCTCTTAGCGGGGAGCTCCTACAATGAGCAGTTCTTC. Protein: CASSPLLAGSSYNEQFF.

The chain carries TRBV18 and TRBJ1-6; a weak D match, TRBD1 (6 bases). The CDR3 is made up of 15 amino acids. Germline loops: CDR1 KGHSH, CDR2 LQKENI. V was shortened by 2 bases and J by 6 bases, with 11 bases between the two germline ends. The DNA of the CDR3 is TGTGCCAGCTCACCAGACAGGATCGTTAATTCACCCCTCCACTTT. This translates into CASSPDRIVNSPLHF.

V and J are TRBV5-1 and TRBJ2-7; TRBD1 matches at 12 bases. J lost 1 base, V lost 5 bases, and 4 bases had no gene match. Germline CDR1 and CDR2: SGHRS and YFSETQ. This CDR3 spans 15 amino acids. CDR3 loop: CASREGQGASYEQYF. In DNA form, the CDR3 reads TGCGCCAGCAGGGAGGGACAGGGGGCATCCTACGAGCAGTACTTC. Full variable domain (missing parts from reference TRBV5-1 and TRBJ2-7): KAGVTQTPRYLIKTRGQQVTLSCSPISGHRSVSWYQQTPGQGLQFLFEYFSETQRNKGNFPGRFSGRQFSNSRSEMNVSTLELGDSALYLCASREGQGASYEQYFGPGTRLTVT.

This chain connects TRBV6-5 to TRBJ1-1; TRBD1 agrees at 8 bases. The CDR3 length is 15 residues. With 3 bases clipped from V and 5 bases from J, the junction kept 8 bases outside the gene matches. The germline CDR1 and CDR2 sequences are MNHEY and SVGAGI. This chain's CDR3 is CASSYLKTGATEAFF. CDR3 in DNA: TGTGCCAGCAGTTATCTCAAGACAGGGGCAACTGAAGCTTTCTTT.

The V gene is TRBV5-1, the J gene TRBJ2-3; the D gene is possibly TRBD2 (5 bases). Per the germline V gene, CDR1 is SGHRS and CDR2 is YFSETQ. V was clipped by 0 bases and J by 1 base, with 21 bases between them. The CDR3 has 19 amino acids. CDR3 DNA: TGCGCCAGCAGCTTGGCCGGCGTCAGGAGGCAGCACGGCACAGATACGCAGTATTTT. Residues: CASSLAGVRRQHGTDTQYF. The full variable domain, rest sourced from reference TRBV5-1 and TRBJ2-3, is KAGVTQTPRYLIKTRGQQVTLSCSPISGHRSVSWYQQTPGQGLQFLFEYFSETQRNKGNFPGRFSGRQFSNSRSEMNVSTLELGDSALYLCASSLAGVRRQHGTDTQYFGPGTRLTVL.

This clone was detected only a few times. The genes are TRBV4-3 and TRBJ2-1; D may match TRBD1 or TRBD2 (5 bases each). CDR3 size: 16 residues. Germline-derived CDR1 and CDR2 are LGHNA and YSLEER. V lost 0 bases and J 10 bases, leaving 19 bases between the germline ends. CDR3 protein: CASSQDSGPSFGEQFF. CDR3 bases: TGCGCCAGCAGCCAAGATTCGGGGCCTAGTTTTGGAGAGCAGTTCTTC.

V and J are TRBV5-4 and TRBJ2-5, with D possibly being TRBD1 (5 bases). The V gene's germline CDR1 is SGHNT and CDR2 YYREEE (reference sequence). The CDR3 is 14 amino acids. V was pared by 0 bases and J by 3 bases, with 9 bases between. As DNA, the CDR3 is TGTGCCAGCAGCTTGGGGGGCCGGGAAGAGACCCAGTACTTC. It yields the protein CASSLGGREETQYF.

The chain combines TRBV7-8 with TRBJ2-1; a possible D gene is TRBD2 (6 bases). Deletions cut 4 bases from V and 6 bases from J, with 19 bases between. The CDR3 spans 16 residues. CDR1 SGHVS and CDR2 FQNEAQ come from the germline V gene. CDR3 coding DNA: TGTGCCAGCAGCTACCTACCGGGACTCGGGGTCAATGAGCAGTTCTTC. Amino acid sequence: CASSYLPGLGVNEQFF. The whole variable domain, filled in from reference TRBV7-8 and TRBJ2-1, reads GAGVSQSPRYKVAKRGQDVALRCDPISGHVSLFWYQQALGQGPEFLTYFQNEAQLDKSGLPSDRFFAERPEGSVSTLKIQRTQQEDSAVYLCASSYLPGLGVNEQFFGPGTRLTVL.

The J gene is TRBJ1-4, the V gene TRBV4-3; D may be TRBD1 (5 bases). The V end was cut by 0 bases, the J end by 8 bases, with 16 bases between. The CDR3 length is 16 residues. Germline V CDR1 and CDR2: LGHNA, YSLEER. CDR3 sequence: CASSQDRIQGREKLFF. Written as DNA, the CDR3 is TGCGCCAGCAGCCAAGATAGAATCCAGGGTCGGGAAAAACTGTTTTTT.

The table lists this clone with a few counts. The chain combines TRBV19 with TRBJ1-5; TRBD1 aligns across 8 bases. With 4 bases clipped from V and 4 bases from J, the junction kept 9 bases outside the gene matches. CDR1 is LNHDA, CDR2 SQIVND, per germline (reference sequence). The CDR3 contains 16 residues. The CDR3 is CASSKRTGSLNQPQHF. The CDR3 nucleotides read TGTGCCAGTAGTAAAAGGACAGGGTCCTTAAATCAGCCCCAGCATTTT. The full variable domain, in which reference TRBV19 and TRBJ1-5 provide the parts outside the CDR3, is DGGITQSPKYLFRKEGQNVTLSCEQNLNHDAMYWYRQDPGQGLRLIYYSQIVNDFQKGDIAEGYSVSREKKESFPLTVTSAQKNPTAFYLCASSKRTGSLNQPQHFGDGTRLSIL.

V and J are TRBV6-5 and TRBJ1-6; D call uncertain. Germline loops: CDR1 MNHEY, CDR2 SVGAGI. V lost 6 bases to trimming and J lost 8 bases, with 11 bases between them. This CDR3 contains 13 residues. CDR3 bases: TGTGCCAGCAGACCCCATCAGGATTCACCCCTCCACTTT. Residues: CASRPHQDSPLHF.

The chain is built from TRBV7-6 and TRBJ2-5, with 12 positions matching TRBD1. This CDR3 is built from 16 residues. V trimming: 6 bases; J trimming: 2 bases; junction bases outside the gene matches: 7. Per the germline V gene, CDR1 is SGHVS and CDR2 is FNYEAQ. For the CDR3, the DNA is TGTGCCAGCAGTCCTCCGGGACAGGGGGCTCAAGAGACCCAGTACTTC. Its translation: CASSPPGQGAQETQYF.

The chain has TRBV7-5 and TRBJ2-3; the tabulated D call, TRBD2, remains unverified against the DNA. TRBV7-5 constitutes a pseudogene. The CDR3 is 16 residues long. CDR3 DNA sequence: TGTGCCAGAAGCTTAGTTACCCTAGCGGACGGAGATACGCAGTATTTT. As protein: CARSLVTLADGDTQYF.

The J gene is TRBJ1-2, the V gene TRBV9, with TRBD1 matching over 12 bases. J lost 6 bases, V lost 4 bases, and 10 bases had no gene match. This CDR3 contains 16 residues. CDR1 is SGDLS and CDR2 is YYNGEE in the germline V gene. As DNA, the CDR3 is TGTGCCAGCAGCCCAACCGGGACAGGGGGCGCAAATGGCTACACCTTC. Translated: CASSPTGTGGANGYTF. Full variable domain (outside the CDR3, taken from reference TRBV9 and TRBJ1-2): DSGVTQTPKHLITATGQRVTLRCSPRSGDLSVYWYQQSLDQGLQFLIQYYNGEERAKGNILERFSAQQFPDLHSELNLSSLELGDSALYFCASSPTGTGGANGYTFGSGTRLTVV.

DNA for the CDR3: TGCGCCAGCAGCTTGGGTCGGACCTCTGGAAACACCATATATTTT. Its translation: CASSLGRTSGNTIYF. The V call is TRBV5-1, the J call TRBJ1-3, with D unclear. From germline, CDR1 is SGHRS and CDR2 YFSETQ. The CDR3 runs 15 residues. Between the trimmed V and J ends, which lost 0 bases and 0 bases, there was a span of 7 bases.

The chain is built from TRBV2 and TRBJ1-4; D call uncertain. The CDR3 has 12 residues. Germline V gene lookup returns CDR1 SNHLY and CDR2 FYNNEI. The V gene lost 6 bases and the J gene lost 8 bases, with 10 bases spanning the gap. CDR3 DNA sequence: TGTGCCAGCAGCCAGGTTAGGGAAAAACTGTTTTTT. Amino acids: CASSQVREKLFF.

This chain joins TRBV19 and TRBJ2-1; 7 nucleotides match TRBD2. Trimming took 4 bases from V and 5 from J; bases not matched to a gene: 8. The CDR3 is made up of 15 amino acids. Germline V gene lookup returns CDR1 LNHDA and CDR2 SQIVND (reference sequence). Here the CDR3 DNA reads TGTGCCAGTAGTAAGTGGCGGGAGAGGAACAATGAGCAGTTCTTC. It yields the protein CASSKWRERNNEQFF.

In its sample, this clone was seen once. The chain employs TRBV25-1 and TRBJ2-3; possible D gene TRBD1, 5 bases. The germline V gene has CDR1 MGHDK and CDR2 SYGVNS. V lost 2 bases and J lost 4, with 10 bases in between. The CDR3 has 14 residues. CDR3 nucleotides: TGTGCCAGCAGTGAACATAAAGGGGCAGATACGCAGTATTTT. Encoded protein: CASSEHKGADTQYF.

This chain joins TRBV6-5 and TRBJ2-7, with 9 nucleotides matching TRBD1. J gave up 2 bases and V 6 bases, and 8 bases lay outside the gene matches. The CDR3 runs to 15 residues. Germline V CDR1 and CDR2: MNHEY, SVGAGI. For the CDR3, the DNA is TGTGCCAGCAGATCGGCCGGGACAGGGACCTACGAGCAGTACTTC. It codes for CASRSAGTGTYEQYF.

The chain joins TRBV5-1 to TRBJ2-5; a possible D gene is TRBD1 (7 bases). The CDR3 runs to 15 residues. V was clipped by 0 bases and J by 5 bases, with 14 bases between them. From germline, CDR1 is SGHRS and CDR2 YFSETQ. The CDR3 reads CASSLGMTGRETQYF. DNA of the CDR3: TGCGCCAGCAGCTTGGGGATGACAGGGAGGGAGACCCAGTACTTC. The full variable domain, with the rest looked up from reference TRBV5-1 and TRBJ2-5, is KAGVTQTPRYLIKTRGQQVTLSCSPISGHRSVSWYQQTPGQGLQFLFEYFSETQRNKGNFPGRFSGRQFSNSRSEMNVSTLELGDSALYLCASSLGMTGRETQYFGPGTRLLVL.

This chain uses TRBV9 with TRBJ2-5, with D uncertain. V gave up 0 bases and J gave up 2 bases, with 5 bases separating them. This CDR3 is 13 amino acids long. Germline CDR1 and CDR2: SGDLS and YYNGEE. In DNA form, the CDR3 reads TGTGCCAGCAGCGTAGGTACGCAAGAGACCCAGTACTTC. It yields the protein CASSVGTQETQYF.

The V gene is TRBV2, the J gene TRBJ1-1, with TRBD1 as a possible D gene (5 bases). Per the germline V gene, CDR1 is SNHLY and CDR2 is FYNNEI. V lost 4 bases to trimming and J lost 1 base, with 10 bases between them. The CDR3 has 14 amino acids. The CDR3 DNA sequence: TGTGCCAGCAGTGCCCAAAGGGGGAACACTGAAGCTTTCTTT. The encoded protein is CASSAQRGNTEAFF. The whole variable domain, remainder taken from reference TRBV2 and TRBJ1-1, is EPEVTQTPSHQVTQMGQEVILRCVPISNHLYFYWYRQILGQKVEFLVSFYNNEISEKSEIFDDQFSVERPDGSNFTLKIRSTKLEDSAMYFCASSAQRGNTEAFFGQGTRLTVV.

The rearrangement joins TRBV2 to TRBJ2-1, with TRBD2 identical over 9 bases. Germline CDR1 reads SNHLY; CDR2 reads FYNNEI. J lost 4 bases, V lost 4 bases, and 11 bases had no gene match. There are 17 residues in the CDR3. Here the CDR3 DNA reads TGTGCCAGCAGTGTTGGGGCGGGAGGGGTGGAATACAATGAGCAGTTCTTC. Its protein product is CASSVGAGGVEYNEQFF.

This chain uses TRBV6-1 with TRBJ1-5; no firm D call. V was shortened by 2 bases and J by 5 bases, with 16 bases between the two germline ends. The CDR3 contains 16 residues. Germline values: CDR1 MNHNS, CDR2 SASEGT. The CDR3 DNA follows: TGTGCCAGCAGTGAAATTATGACGAGTTCCCATCAGCCCCAGCATTTT. Translation gives CASSEIMTSSHQPQHF.